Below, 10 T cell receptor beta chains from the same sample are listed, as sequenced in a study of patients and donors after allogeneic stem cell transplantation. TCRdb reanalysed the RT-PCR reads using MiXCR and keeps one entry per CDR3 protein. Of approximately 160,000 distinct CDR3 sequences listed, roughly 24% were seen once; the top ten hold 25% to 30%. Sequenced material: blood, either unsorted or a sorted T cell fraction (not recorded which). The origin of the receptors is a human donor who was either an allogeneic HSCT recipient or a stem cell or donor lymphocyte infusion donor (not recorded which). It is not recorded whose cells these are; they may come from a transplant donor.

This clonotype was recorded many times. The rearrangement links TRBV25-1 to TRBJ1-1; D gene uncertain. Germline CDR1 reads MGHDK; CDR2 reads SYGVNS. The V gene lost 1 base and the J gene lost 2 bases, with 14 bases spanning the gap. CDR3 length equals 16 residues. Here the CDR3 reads CASSEFVPEVNTEAFF. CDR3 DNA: TGTGCCAGCAGTGAATTCGTCCCCGAAGTCAACACTGAAGCTTTCTTT.

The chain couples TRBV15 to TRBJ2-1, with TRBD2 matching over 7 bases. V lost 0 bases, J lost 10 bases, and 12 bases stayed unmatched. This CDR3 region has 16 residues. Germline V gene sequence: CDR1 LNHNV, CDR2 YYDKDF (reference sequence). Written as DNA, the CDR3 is TGTGCCACCAGCAGAGAAACCTCCACTAGCGCCCTCGAGCAGTTCTTC. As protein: CATSRETSTSALEQFF.

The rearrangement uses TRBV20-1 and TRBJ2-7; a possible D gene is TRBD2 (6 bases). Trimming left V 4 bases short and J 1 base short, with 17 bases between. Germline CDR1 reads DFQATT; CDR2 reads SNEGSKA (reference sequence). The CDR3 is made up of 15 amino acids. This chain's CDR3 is CSATRPGGASYEQYF. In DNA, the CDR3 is TGCAGTGCTACCCGGCCCGGGGGAGCTTCCTACGAGCAGTACTTC.

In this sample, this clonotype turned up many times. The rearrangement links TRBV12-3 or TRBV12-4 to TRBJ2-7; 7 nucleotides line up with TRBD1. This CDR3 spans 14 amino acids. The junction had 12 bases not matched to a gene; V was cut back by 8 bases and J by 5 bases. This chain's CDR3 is CASSTSGQSHEQYF. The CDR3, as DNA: TGTGCCAGCTCCACCTCGGGACAGTCCCACGAGCAGTACTTC.

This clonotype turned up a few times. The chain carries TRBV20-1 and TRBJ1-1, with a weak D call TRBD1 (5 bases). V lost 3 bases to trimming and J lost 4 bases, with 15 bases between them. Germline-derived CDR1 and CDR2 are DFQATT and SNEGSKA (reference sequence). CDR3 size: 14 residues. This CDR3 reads CSASFFRGPTEAFF. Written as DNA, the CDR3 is TGCAGTGCTAGTTTCTTCCGGGGCCCCACTGAAGCTTTCTTT.

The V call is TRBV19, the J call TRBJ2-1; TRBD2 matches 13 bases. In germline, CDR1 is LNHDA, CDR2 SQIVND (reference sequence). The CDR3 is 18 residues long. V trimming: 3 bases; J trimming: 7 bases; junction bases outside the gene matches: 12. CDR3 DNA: TGTGCCAGTAGTATCCCCCCCAGAGCGGGACTAGCGGGAAATGAGCAGTTCTTC. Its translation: CASSIPPRAGLAGNEQFF.

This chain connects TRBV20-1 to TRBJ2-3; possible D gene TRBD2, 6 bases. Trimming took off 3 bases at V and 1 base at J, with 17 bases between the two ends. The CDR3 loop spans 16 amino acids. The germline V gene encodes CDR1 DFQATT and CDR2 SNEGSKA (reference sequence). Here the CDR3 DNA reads TGCAGTGCTAGTATCGGCGGCGGGATAGGCACAGATACGCAGTATTTT. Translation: CSASIGGGIGTDTQYF.

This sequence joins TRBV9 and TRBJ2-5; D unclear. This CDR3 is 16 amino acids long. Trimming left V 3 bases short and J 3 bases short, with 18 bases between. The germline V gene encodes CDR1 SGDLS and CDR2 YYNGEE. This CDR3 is CASSAHPELGKETQYF. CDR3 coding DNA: TGTGCCAGCAGCGCACATCCCGAGTTGGGGAAAGAGACCCAGTACTTC.

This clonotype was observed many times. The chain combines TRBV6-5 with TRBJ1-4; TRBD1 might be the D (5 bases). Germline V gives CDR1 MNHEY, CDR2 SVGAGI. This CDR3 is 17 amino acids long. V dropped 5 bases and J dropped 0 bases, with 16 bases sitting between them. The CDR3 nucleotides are TGTGCCAGCAGTACTCGGACAACTGTTGCAACTAATGAAAAACTGTTTTTT. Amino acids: CASSTRTTVATNEKLFF.

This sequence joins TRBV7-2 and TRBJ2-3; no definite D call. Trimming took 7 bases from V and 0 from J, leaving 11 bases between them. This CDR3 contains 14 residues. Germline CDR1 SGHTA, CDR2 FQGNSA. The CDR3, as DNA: TGTGCCAGCAAACGGCCGGATAGCACAGATACGCAGTATTTT. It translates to CASKRPDSTDTQYF.